This T cell receptor beta chain was observed in a study of blood T cell repertoires in COVID-19. Overall study: The origin of the acute and convalescent COVID-19 samples was the United States, Italy and Spain. Nucleic acid was either cDNA or gDNA, and it came from T cells, B-cell-depleted T cells, or PBMCs.

Germline CDR1 reads SGHVS; CDR2 reads FQNEAQ. This CDR3 is built from 14 residues. The V gene lost 8 bases and the J gene lost 0 bases, with 11 bases spanning the gap. In the authors' methods: Estimates of nucleated cell counts were drawn from the amplification of reference gene primers. Some clones are missing from TCRdb's copy, which holds only in-frame ones; the method was immunoSEQ multiplex PCR. V and J calls and clone size follow that table, whereas D and trimming were derived from the DNA. The data show 250,000 to 350,000 clones, with about nine tenths seen just once and roughly 2.1% held by the top ten.

This receptor was obtained from a man aged 18 to 29 with active or convalescent COVID-19. The specimen was peripheral blood. V and J are TRBV7-8 and TRBJ1-3; D is unresolved. This CDR3 is CASYPYGSGNTIYF. The DNA of the CDR3 is TGTGCCAGCTACCCCTATGGCTCTGGAAACACCATATATTTT.